What follows describes a single TCR beta chain. This sample stems from a study of OX40 agonist ivuxolimab in advanced cancers. Repertoires were generated with immunoSEQ multiplex PCR, while TCRdb's copy carries only in-frame clones and drops some. The sample consists of tens of thousands of clones, 88% of them appearing once. V trimming: 2 bases; J trimming: 4 bases; junction bases outside the gene matches: 8. The CDR3 is made up of 16 amino acids. Germline values: CDR1 MDHEN, CDR2 SYDVKM. This specimen was CD4+ or CD8+ T cells sorted from blood, taken in a trial of the OX40 agonist ivuxolimab. The V and J genes are TRBV28 and TRBJ2-1, with 7 bases fitting TRBD2. This TCR derives from an adult with an advanced solid tumor such as melanoma, head and neck, liver or kidney cancer. CDR3 loop: CASSLNTGGWYNEQFF. CDR3 bases: TGTGCCAGCAGTTTAAATACGGGGGGTTGGTACAATGAGCAGTTCTTC.